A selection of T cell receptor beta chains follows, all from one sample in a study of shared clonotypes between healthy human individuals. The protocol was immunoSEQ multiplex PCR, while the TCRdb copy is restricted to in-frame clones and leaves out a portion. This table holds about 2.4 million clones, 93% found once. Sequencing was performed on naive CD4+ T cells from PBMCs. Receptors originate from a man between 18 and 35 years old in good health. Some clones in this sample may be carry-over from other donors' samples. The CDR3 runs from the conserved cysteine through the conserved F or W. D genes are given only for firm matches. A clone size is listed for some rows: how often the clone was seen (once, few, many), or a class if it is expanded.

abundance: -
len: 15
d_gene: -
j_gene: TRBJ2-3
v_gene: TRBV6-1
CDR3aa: CASSAFGAGSDTQYF
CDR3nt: TGTGCCAGCAGTGCTTTTGGGGCGGGATCCGATACGCAGTATTTT

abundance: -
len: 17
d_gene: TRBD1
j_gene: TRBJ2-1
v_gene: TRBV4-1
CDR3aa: CASSQQPGQGIYNEQFF
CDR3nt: TGCGCCAGCAGCCAGCAACCGGGACAGGGAATTTACAATGAGCAGTTCTTC

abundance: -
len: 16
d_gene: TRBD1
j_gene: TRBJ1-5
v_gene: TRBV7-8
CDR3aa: CASSHPGDRGFQPQHF
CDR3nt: TGTGCCAGCAGCCATCCCGGGGACAGGGGGTTTCAGCCCCAGCATTTT

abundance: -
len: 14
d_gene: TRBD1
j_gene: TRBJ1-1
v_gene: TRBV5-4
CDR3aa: CASSPGQENTEAFF
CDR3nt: TGTGCCAGCAGCCCTGGACAGGAAAACACTGAAGCTTTCTTT

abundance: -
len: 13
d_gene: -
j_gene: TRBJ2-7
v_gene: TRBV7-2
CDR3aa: CASSSSGAYEQYF
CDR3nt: TGTGCCAGCAGCTCGAGCGGAGCCTACGAGCAGTACTTC

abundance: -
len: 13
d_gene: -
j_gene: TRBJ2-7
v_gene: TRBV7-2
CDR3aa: CASSPLNSYEQYF
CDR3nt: TGTGCCAGCAGCCCTTTAAACTCCTACGAGCAGTACTTC

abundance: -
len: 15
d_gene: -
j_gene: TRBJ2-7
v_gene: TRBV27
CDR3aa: CASSPRWGSSYEQYF
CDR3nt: TGTGCCAGCAGTCCCCGGTGGGGGAGCTCCTACGAGCAGTACTTC

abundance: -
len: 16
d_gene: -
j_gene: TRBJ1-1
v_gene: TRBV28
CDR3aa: CASSFSQAGFGTEAFF
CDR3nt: TGTGCCAGCAGTTTCAGTCAGGCGGGGTTCGGCACTGAAGCTTTCTTT

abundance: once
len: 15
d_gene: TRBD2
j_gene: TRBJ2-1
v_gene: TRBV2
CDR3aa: CASSDISGIYNEQFF
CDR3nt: TGTGCCAGCAGTGATATAAGCGGGATCTACAATGAGCAGTTCTTC

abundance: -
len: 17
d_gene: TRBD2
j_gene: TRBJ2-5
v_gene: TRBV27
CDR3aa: CASSPGRGRQLQETQYF
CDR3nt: TGTGCCAGCAGTCCCGGGAGGGGCCGTCAATTACAAGAGACCCAGTACTTC

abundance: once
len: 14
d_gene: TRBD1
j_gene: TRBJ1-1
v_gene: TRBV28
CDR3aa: CASSPRQGWTEAFF
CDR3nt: TGTGCCAGCAGTCCTCGACAGGGCTGGACTGAAGCTTTCTTT

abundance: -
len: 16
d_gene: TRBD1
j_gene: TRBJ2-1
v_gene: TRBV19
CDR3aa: CASTAVGQGRGNEQFF
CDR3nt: TGTGCCAGTACCGCTGTCGGACAGGGGCGAGGTAATGAGCAGTTCTTC

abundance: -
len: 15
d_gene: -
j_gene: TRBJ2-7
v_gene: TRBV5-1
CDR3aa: CASSLDGGPSYEQYF
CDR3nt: TGCGCCAGCAGCTTGGATGGCGGCCCCTCCTACGAGCAGTACTTC

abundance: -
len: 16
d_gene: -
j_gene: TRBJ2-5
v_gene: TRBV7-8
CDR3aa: CASSLSPATYQETQYF
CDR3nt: TGTGCCAGCAGCTTATCGCCAGCGACCTACCAAGAGACCCAGTACTTC

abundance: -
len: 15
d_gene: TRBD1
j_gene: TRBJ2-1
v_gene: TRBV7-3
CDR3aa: CASSHGQEPYNEQFF
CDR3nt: TGTGCCAGCAGCCACGGACAGGAGCCCTACAATGAGCAGTTCTTC

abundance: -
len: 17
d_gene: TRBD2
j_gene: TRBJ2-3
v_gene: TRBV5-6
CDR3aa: CASSRRTSGTVTDTQYF
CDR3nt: TGTGCCAGCAGCAGAAGGACTAGCGGGACGGTCACAGATACGCAGTATTTT

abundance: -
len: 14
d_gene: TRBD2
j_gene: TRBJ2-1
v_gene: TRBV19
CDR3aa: CASHSGMFYNEQFF
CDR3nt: TGTGCCAGTCATAGCGGGATGTTCTACAATGAGCAGTTCTTC

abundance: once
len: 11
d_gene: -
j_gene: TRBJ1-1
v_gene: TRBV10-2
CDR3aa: CASGENTEAFF
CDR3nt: TGCGCCAGCGGGGAAAACACTGAAGCTTTCTTT